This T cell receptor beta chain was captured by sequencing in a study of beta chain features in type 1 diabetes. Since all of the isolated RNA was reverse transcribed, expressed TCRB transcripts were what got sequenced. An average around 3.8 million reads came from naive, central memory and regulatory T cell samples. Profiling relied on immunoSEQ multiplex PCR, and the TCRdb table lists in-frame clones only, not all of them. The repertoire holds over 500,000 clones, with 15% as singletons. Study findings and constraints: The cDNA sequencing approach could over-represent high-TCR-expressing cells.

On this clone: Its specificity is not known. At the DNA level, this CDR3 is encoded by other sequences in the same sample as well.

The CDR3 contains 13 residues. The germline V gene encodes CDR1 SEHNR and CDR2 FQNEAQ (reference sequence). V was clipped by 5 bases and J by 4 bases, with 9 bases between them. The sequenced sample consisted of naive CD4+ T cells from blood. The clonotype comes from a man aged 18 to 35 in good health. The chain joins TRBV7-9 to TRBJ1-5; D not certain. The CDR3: CASSPDGNQPQHF. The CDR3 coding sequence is TGTGCCAGCAGCCCGGACGGGAATCAGCCCCAGCATTTT.